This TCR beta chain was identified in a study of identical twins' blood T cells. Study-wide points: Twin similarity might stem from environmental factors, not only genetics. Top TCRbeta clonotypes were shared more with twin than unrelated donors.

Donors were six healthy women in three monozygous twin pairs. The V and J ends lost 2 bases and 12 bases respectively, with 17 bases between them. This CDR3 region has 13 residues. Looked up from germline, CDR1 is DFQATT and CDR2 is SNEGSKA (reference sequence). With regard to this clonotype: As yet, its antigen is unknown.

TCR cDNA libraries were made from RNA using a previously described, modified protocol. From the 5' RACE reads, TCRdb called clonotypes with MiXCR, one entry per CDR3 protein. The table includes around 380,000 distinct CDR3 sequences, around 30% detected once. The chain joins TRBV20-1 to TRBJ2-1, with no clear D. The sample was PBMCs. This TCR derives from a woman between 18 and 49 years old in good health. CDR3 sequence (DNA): TGCAGTGCTAGACTAGTAAGAGGCCAGTTGCAGTTCTTC. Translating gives CSARLVRGQLQFF.